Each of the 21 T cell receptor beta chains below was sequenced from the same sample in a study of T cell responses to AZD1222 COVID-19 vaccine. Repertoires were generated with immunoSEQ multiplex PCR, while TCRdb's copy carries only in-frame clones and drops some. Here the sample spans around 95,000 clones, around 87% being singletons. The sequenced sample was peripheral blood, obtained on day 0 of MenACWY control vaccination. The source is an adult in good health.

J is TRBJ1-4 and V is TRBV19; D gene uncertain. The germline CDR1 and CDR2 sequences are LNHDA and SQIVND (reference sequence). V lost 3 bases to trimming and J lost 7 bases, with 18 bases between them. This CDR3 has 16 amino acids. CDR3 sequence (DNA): TGTGCCAGTAGTATTAATCGTGGCATCGCGAGTGAAAAACTGTTTTTT. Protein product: CASSINRGIASEKLFF.

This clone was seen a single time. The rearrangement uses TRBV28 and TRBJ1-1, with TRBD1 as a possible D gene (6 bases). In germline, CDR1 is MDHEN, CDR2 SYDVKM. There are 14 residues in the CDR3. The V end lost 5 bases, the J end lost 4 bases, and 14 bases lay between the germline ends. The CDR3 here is CASSAGGTGTEAFF. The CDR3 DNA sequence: TGTGCCAGCAGTGCGGGGGGCACGGGCACTGAAGCTTTCTTT.

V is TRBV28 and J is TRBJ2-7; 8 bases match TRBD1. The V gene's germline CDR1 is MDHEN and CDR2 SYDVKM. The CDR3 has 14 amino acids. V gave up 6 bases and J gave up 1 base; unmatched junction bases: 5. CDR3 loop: CASRLQGGSYEQYF. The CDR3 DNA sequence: TGTGCCAGCAGATTACAGGGGGGTTCCTACGAGCAGTACTTC.

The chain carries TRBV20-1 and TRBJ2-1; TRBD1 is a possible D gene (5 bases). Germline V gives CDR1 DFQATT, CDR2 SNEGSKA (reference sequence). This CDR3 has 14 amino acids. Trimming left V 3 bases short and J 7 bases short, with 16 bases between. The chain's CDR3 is CSASQGLLRNEQFF. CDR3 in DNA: TGCAGTGCTAGTCAGGGCCTTTTACGGAATGAGCAGTTCTTC.

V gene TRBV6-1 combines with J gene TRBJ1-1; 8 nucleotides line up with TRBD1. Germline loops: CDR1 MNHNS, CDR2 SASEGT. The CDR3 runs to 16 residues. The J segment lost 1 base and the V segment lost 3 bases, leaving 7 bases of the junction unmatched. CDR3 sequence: CASSDRGGTGNTEAFF. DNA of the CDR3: TGTGCCAGCAGTGATAGAGGCGGGACAGGGAACACTGAAGCTTTCTTT.

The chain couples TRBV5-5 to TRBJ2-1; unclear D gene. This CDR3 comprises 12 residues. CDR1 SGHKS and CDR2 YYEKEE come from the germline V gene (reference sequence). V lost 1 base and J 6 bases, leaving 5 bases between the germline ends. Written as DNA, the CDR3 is TGTGCCAGCAGCTTGTGGGGCAATGAGCAGTTCTTC. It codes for CASSLWGNEQFF.

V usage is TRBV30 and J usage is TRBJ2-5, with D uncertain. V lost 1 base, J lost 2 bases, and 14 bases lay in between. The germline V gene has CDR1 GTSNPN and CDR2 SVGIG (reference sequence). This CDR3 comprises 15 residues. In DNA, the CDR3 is TGTGCCTGGAGTGGGGTCCGTGGCAGTCAAGAGACCCAGTACTTC. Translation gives CAWSGVRGSQETQYF.

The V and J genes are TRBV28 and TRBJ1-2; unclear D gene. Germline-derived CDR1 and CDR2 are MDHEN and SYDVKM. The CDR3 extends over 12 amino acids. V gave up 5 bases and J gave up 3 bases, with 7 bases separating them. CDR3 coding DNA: TGTGCCAGCAGTAGGGCAGACTATGGCTACACCTTC. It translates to CASSRADYGYTF.

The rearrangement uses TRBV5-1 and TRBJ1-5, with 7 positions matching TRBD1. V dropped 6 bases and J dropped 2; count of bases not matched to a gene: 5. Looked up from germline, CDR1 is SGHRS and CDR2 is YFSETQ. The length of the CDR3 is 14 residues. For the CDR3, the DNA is TGCGCCAGCAAACAGGGGAGTGGCAATCAGCCCCAGCATTTT. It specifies CASKQGSGNQPQHF. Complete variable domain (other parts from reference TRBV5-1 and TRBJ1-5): KAGVTQTPRYLIKTRGQQVTLSCSPISGHRSVSWYQQTPGQGLQFLFEYFSETQRNKGNFPGRFSGRQFSNSRSEMNVSTLELGDSALYLCASKQGSGNQPQHFGDGTRLSIL.

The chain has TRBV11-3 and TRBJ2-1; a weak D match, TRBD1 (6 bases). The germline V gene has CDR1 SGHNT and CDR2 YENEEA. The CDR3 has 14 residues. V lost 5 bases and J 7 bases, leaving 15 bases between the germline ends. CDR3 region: CASSPYDRPNEQFF. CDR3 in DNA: TGTGCCAGCAGCCCCTACGACAGGCCGAATGAGCAGTTCTTC.

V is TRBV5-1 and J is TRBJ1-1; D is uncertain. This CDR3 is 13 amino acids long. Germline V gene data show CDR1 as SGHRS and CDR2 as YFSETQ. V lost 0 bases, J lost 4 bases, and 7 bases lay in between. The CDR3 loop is CASSLEQSTEAFF. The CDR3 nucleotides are TGCGCCAGCAGCTTGGAACAGAGCACTGAAGCTTTCTTT.

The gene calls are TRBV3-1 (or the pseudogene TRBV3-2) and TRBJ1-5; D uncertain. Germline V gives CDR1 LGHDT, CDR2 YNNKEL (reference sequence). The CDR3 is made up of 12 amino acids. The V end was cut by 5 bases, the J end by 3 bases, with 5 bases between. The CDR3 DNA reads TGTGCCAGCAGCTACTCCAATCAGCCCCAGCATTTT. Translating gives CASSYSNQPQHF.

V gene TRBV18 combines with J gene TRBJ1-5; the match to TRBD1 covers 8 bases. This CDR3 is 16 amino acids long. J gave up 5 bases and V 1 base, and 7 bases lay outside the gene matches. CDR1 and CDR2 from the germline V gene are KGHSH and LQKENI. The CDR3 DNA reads TGTGCCAGCTCACCACTCTCAGGGGGCGGCGATCAGCCCCAGCATTTT. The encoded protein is CASSPLSGGGDQPQHF.

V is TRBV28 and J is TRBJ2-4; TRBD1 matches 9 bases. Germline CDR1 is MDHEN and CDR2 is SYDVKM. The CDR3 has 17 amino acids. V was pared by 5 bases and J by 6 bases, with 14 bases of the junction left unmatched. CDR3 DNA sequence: TGTGCCAGCAGTGCGATACCGGGACAGGGTTCGGGAAACATTCAGTACTTC. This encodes CASSAIPGQGSGNIQYF.

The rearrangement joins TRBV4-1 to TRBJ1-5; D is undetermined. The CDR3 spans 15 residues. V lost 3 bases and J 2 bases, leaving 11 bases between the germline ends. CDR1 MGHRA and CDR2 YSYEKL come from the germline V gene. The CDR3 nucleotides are TGCGCCAGCAGCCAGCAGTTTATAGGCAATCAGCCCCAGCATTTT. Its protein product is CASSQQFIGNQPQHF.

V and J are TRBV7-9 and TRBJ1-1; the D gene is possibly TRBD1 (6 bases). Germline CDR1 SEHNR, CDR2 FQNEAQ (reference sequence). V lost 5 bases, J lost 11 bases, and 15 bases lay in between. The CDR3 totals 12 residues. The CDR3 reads CASSLDSSRAFF. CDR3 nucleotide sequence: TGTGCCAGCAGCCTGGACAGCTCTCGGGCTTTCTTT.

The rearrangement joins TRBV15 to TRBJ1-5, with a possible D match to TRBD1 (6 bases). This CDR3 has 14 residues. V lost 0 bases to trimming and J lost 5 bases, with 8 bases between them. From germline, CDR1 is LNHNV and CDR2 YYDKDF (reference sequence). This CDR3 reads CATSRDPGDQPQHF. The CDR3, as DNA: TGTGCCACCAGCAGAGATCCAGGGGATCAGCCCCAGCATTTT.

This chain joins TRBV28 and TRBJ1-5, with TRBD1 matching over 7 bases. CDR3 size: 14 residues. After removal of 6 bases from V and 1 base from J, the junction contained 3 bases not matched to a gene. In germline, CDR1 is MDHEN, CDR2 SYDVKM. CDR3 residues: CASRSGQSNQPQHF. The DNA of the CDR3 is TGTGCCAGCAGATCGGGACAGAGCAATCAGCCCCAGCATTTT.

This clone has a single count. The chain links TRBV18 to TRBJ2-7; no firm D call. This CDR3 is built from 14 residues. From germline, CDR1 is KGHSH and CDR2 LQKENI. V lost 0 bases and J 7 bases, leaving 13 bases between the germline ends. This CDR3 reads CASSPPSRAEEQYF. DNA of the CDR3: TGTGCCAGCTCACCACCGTCAAGGGCTGAAGAGCAGTACTTC.

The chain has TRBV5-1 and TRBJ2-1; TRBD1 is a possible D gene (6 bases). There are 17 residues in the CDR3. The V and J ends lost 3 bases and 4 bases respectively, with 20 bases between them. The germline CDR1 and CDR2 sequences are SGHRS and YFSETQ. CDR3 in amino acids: CASSWTLTGRGYNEQFF. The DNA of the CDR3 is TGCGCCAGCAGCTGGACTCTAACAGGGAGAGGGTACAATGAGCAGTTCTTC.

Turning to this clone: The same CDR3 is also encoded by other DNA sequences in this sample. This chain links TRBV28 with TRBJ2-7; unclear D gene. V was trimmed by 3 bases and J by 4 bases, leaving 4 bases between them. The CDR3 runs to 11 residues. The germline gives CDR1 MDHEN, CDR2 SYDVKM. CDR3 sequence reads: CASSFYYEQYF. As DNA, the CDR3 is TGTGCCAGCAGTTTTTATTACGAGCAGTACTTC.